This T cell receptor beta chain was captured in a study of cytomegalovirus exposure and HLA in healthy donors. TCRdb's copy holds only in-frame clones and misses some; the assay was immunoSEQ multiplex PCR. The data show approximately 59,000 clones, 85% to 95% seen once. Trimming removed 5 bases from V and 12 bases from J, with 17 bases in between. CDR3 length equals 14 residues. CDR1 is MNHEY, CDR2 SVGAGI, per germline. The clonotype comes from a man younger than 35 in good health and CMV-seropositive. The V gene is TRBV6-5, the J gene TRBJ2-6; TRBD1 might be the D (5 bases). The specimen was PBMCs. As DNA, the CDR3 is TGTGCCAGCAGTCCATTATCAGGGTACGCCGTCCTGACTTTC. This gives the protein CASSPLSGYAVLTF.